This T cell receptor (beta chain) stems from a study of blood T cells in healthy people across ages. Points from the study as a whole: Comparison with aged donors showed that long-lived donors had more naive CD4+ cells and higher diversity. Without sorted subsets, naive and antigen-experienced compartments could not be conclusively compared.

This clonotype was observed many times. Its matching antigen is unknown. A second PCR of roughly 7 to 11 cycles used a sample-barcoded 5' primer and a J-beta primer mix. From the 5' RACE reads, TCRdb called clonotypes with MiXCR, one entry per CDR3 protein. The sample yields 550,000 to 750,000 distinct CDR3 sequences, more than 20% seen once. Donors each provided around 9 milliliters of peripheral blood. The sequence derives from a man in his 70s in good health. Sequencing input: blood.

Written as DNA, the CDR3 is TGCGCCAGCAGCTGGGACCCCAGCGAGACCCAGTACTTC. Protein product: CASSWDPSETQYF. The J gene is TRBJ2-5, the V gene TRBV5-1; D could derive from TRBD1 or TRBD2 (5 bases each). The CDR3 is made up of 13 amino acids. Trimming left V 3 bases short and J 5 bases short, with 11 bases between. Germline V gives CDR1 SGHRS, CDR2 YFSETQ.